Listed below are T cell receptor beta chains from one sample, sequenced in a study of CD8 T cells in ankylosing spondylitis. TCRdb re-called the 5' RACE reads with MiXCR, one entry per CDR3 protein. The top ten clones hold roughly 9% of a sample with 350,000 or so distinct CDR3 sequences, around 10% of them seen once. Source material: blood, either unsorted or a sorted T cell fraction (not recorded which). The receptors here all came from a female donor with ankylosing spondylitis or in good health (not recorded which). Both conserved end residues are part of each CDR3. A D gene is named only where the DNA matches it firmly. Expanded clones are given a class, and other clones once, few, many or no size at all.

v_call	j_call	clone_size	d_call	cdr3_aa	cdr3_nt
TRBV28	TRBJ2-7	few	.	CASSLSGGGQGEQYF	TGTGCCAGCAGTTTAAGTGGTGGCGGCCAGGGGGAGCAGTACTTC
TRBV28	TRBJ1-2	many	.	CASSPERTYGYTF	TGTGCCAGCAGTCCTGAGAGGACCTATGGCTACACCTTC
TRBV5-1	TRBJ2-3	many	TRBD2	CASSLGSGRVSGTDTQYF	TGCGCCAGCAGCTTGGGGAGCGGGAGAGTTTCGGGCACAGATACGCAGTATTTT
TRBV27	TRBJ2-3	.	.	CASRSGRTSNMQYF	TGTGCCAGTAGATCGGGACGGACCTCGAATATGCAGTATTTT
TRBV20-1	TRBJ1-5	few	TRBD1	CSARTLRDRANQPQHF	TGCAGTGCTAGAACTCTCCGGGACAGGGCCAATCAGCCCCAGCATTTT
TRBV2	TRBJ1-2	few	TRBD1	CASRAGQISFGYTF	TGTGCCAGCAGGGCGGGACAGATTAGTTTTGGCTACACCTTC
TRBV5-1	TRBJ2-1	many	.	CASSLALTYNEQFF	TGCGCCAGCAGCTTGGCCCTCACCTACAATGAGCAGTTCTTC
TRBV4-3	TRBJ2-1	.	TRBD2	CASSPSIAGAYNEQFF	TGCGCCAGCAGCCCCTCTATAGCGGGGGCGTACAATGAGCAGTTCTTC
TRBV5-1	TRBJ1-2	.	.	CASSPDGTYGYTF	TGCGCCAGCAGCCCGGACGGGACCTATGGCTACACCTTC
TRBV7-9	TRBJ2-3	many	TRBD1	CASSLGDSPKYTQYF	TGTGCCAGCAGCTTAGGGGACAGCCCCAAATATACGCAGTATTTT
TRBV5-1	TRBJ1-4	many	.	CASSLNEPWRGEKLFF	TGCGCCAGCAGCTTGAATGAGCCCTGGCGGGGTGAAAAACTGTTTTTT
TRBV5-1	TRBJ2-6	many	TRBD1	CASSPTGFSPNSGANVLTF	TGCGCCAGCAGCCCGACAGGGTTCTCCCCTAACTCTGGGGCCAACGTCCTGACTTTC
TRBV7-9	TRBJ2-7	many	TRBD1	CASSLRDRGHEQYF	TGTGCCAGCAGCCTCCGGGACAGGGGCCACGAGCAGTACTTC
TRBV20-1	TRBJ2-7	many	.	CSVKPGHYYEQYF	TGCAGTGTTAAGCCGGGACACTACTACGAGCAGTACTTC
TRBV6-5	TRBJ2-1	few	TRBD2	CASSSKAGGQENEQFF	TGTGCCAGCAGTTCGAAAGCGGGGGGGCAGGAAAATGAGCAGTTCTTC
TRBV10-3	TRBJ2-1	.	TRBD1	CAISGLRGRVYNEQFF	TGTGCCATCAGTGGCCTCAGGGGGCGAGTTTACAATGAGCAGTTCTTC
TRBV7-2	TRBJ2-7	.	TRBD1	CASSPGTGYREQYF	TGTGCCAGCAGCCCAGGGACAGGGTATAGGGAGCAGTACTTC
TRBV5-5	TRBJ1-6	.	.	CASSLSRQEANSPLHF	TGTGCCAGCAGCCTGAGCCGACAGGAGGCTAATTCACCCCTCCACTTT
TRBV4-2	TRBJ2-1	.	.	CASSPGGLYNEQFF	TGTGCCAGCAGCCCTGGGGGTCTCTACAATGAGCAGTTCTTC
TRBV5-1	TRBJ2-7	many	TRBD1	CASSSRGQTYEQYF	TGCGCCAGCAGCTCGAGGGGACAGACCTACGAGCAGTACTTC
TRBV5-5	TRBJ1-2	.	TRBD1	CASRRDRGGYGYTF	TGTGCCAGCAGACGAGACAGGGGTGGCTATGGCTACACCTTC
TRBV5-1	TRBJ1-3	few	.	CASSLTGAGSGNTIYF	TGCGCCAGCAGCTTGACGGGGGCAGGGTCTGGAAACACCATATATTTT
TRBV5-1	TRBJ2-5	many	.	CASSWGDSQQETQYF	TGCGCCAGCAGCTGGGGGGACAGCCAACAAGAGACCCAGTACTTC
TRBV20-1	TRBJ2-7	many	TRBD1	CSADSASGQAGYEQYF	TGCAGTGCGGATTCTGCTTCCGGACAGGCCGGCTACGAGCAGTACTTC
TRBV5-1	TRBJ2-7	many	TRBD2	CASSLDGGGGLEQYF	TGCGCCAGCAGCTTGGATGGGGGGGGAGGGCTGGAGCAGTACTTC
TRBV18	TRBJ1-6	many	.	CASSPLDLFNSPLHF	TGTGCCAGCTCACCACTGGACTTATTTAATTCACCCCTCCACTTT
TRBV5-1	TRBJ2-7	many	.	CASSFGHTYEQYF	TGCGCCAGCAGCTTCGGCCACACCTACGAGCAGTACTTC
TRBV10-1	TRBJ2-1	many	.	CASSPLTLSAYNEQFF	TGCGCCAGCAGCCCCCTGACACTGTCTGCCTACAATGAGCAGTTCTTC
TRBV18	TRBJ1-1	.	TRBD1	CASSFGRTGVTEAFF	TGTGCCAGCTCCTTCGGGCGGACAGGGGTCACTGAAGCTTTCTTT
TRBV29-1	TRBJ2-1	many	.	CSASPSILNEQFF	TGCAGCGCCTCTCCTAGCATTCTCAATGAGCAGTTCTTC
TRBV29-1	TRBJ1-2	few	.	CSVVLGTFYGYTF	TGCAGCGTTGTACTTGGGACATTCTATGGCTACACCTTC